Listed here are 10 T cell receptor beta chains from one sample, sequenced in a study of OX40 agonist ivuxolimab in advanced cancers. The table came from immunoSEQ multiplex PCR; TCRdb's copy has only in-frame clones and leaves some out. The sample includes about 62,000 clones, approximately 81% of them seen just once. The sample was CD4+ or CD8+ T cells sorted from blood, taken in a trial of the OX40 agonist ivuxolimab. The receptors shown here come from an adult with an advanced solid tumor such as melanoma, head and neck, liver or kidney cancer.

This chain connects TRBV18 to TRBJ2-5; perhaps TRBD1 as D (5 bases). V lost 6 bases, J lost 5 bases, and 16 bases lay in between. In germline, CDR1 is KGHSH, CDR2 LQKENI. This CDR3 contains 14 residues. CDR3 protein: CASSPSQGRETQYF. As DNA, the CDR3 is TGTGCCAGCTCCCCGTCCCAGGGCAGGGAGACCCAGTACTTC.

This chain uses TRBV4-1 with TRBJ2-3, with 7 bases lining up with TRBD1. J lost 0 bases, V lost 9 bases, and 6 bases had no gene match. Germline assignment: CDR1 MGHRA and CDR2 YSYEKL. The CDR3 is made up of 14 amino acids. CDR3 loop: CASRRTGSTDTQYF. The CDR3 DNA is TGCGCCAGTAGACGGACAGGAAGCACAGATACGCAGTATTTT.

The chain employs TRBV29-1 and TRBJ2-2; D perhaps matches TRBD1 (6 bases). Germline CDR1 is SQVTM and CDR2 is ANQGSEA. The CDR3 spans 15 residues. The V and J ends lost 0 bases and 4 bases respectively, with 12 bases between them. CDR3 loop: CSVEELGAGTGELFF. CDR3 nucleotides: TGCAGCGTTGAAGAGCTGGGGGCTGGCACCGGGGAGCTGTTTTTT.

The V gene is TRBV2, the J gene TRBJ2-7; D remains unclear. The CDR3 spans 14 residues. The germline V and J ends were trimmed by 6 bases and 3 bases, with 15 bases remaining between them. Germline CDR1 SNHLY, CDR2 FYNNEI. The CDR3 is CASRRSSSYYEQYF. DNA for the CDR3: TGTGCCAGCAGGAGGTCCTCCTCCTACTACGAGCAGTACTTC.

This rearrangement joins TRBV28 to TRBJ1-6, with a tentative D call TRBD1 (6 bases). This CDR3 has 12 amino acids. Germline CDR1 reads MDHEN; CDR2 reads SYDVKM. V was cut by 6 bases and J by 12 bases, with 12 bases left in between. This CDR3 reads CASSQLRGPLHF. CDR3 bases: TGTGCCAGCAGCCAACTCAGGGGACCCCTCCACTTT.

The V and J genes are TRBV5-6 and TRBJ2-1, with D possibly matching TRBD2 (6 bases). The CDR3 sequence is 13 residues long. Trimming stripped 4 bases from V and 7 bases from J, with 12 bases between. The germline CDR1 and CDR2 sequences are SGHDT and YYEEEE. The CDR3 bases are TGTGCCAGCAGCCTGGGGCGGGAAAATGAGCAGTTCTTC. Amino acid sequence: CASSLGRENEQFF.

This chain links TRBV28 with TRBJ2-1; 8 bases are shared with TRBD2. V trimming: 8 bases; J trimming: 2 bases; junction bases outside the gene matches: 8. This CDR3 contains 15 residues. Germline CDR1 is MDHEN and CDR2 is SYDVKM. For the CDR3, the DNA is TGTGCCAGCTTTGGCGGGAGGAGACCCTACAATGAGCAGTTCTTC. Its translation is CASFGGRRPYNEQFF.

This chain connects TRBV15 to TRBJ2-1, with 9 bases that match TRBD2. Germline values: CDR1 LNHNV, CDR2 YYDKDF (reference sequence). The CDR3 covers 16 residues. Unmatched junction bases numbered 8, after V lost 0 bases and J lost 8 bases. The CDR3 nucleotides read TGTGCCACCAGCAGAGATCCCGGCGGGGGGGCTGATGAGCAGTTCTTC. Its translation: CATSRDPGGGADEQFF.

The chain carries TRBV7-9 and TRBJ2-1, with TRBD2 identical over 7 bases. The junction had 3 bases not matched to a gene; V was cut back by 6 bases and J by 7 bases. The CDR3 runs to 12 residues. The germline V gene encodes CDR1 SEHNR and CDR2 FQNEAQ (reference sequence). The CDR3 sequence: CASRAGRNEQFF. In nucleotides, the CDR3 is TGTGCCAGCAGGGCCGGGAGGAATGAGCAGTTCTTC. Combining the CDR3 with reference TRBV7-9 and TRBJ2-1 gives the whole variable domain DTGVSQNPRHKITKRGQNVTFRCDPISEHNRLYWYRQTLGQGPEFLTYFQNEAQLEKSRLLSDRFSAERPKGSFSTLEIQRTEQGDSAMYLCASRAGRNEQFFGPGTRLTVL.

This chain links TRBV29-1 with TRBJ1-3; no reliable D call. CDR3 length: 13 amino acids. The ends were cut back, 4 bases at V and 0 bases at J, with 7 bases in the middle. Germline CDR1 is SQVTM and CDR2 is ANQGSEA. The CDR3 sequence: CSVGSSSGNTIYF. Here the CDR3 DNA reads TGCAGCGTTGGATCAAGCTCTGGAAACACCATATATTTT.